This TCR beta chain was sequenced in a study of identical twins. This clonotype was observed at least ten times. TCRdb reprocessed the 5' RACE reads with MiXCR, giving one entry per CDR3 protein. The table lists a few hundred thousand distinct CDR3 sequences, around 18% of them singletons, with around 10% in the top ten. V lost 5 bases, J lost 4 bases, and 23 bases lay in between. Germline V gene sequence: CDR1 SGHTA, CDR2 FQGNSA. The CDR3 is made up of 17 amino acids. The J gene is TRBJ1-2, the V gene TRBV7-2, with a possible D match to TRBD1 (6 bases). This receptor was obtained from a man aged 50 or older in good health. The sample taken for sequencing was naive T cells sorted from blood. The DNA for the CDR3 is TGTGCCAGCAGCCGATGGGGACAAGGGGCGCGGGGCTATGGCTACACCTTC. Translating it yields CASSRWGQGARGYGYTF.